These 12 T cell receptor beta chains were sequenced from one sample in a study of OX40 agonist ivuxolimab in advanced cancers. Here immunoSEQ multiplex PCR was the method, and the copy in TCRdb shows in-frame clones only, minus some. Of approximately 72,000 clones listed, 88% were seen once; the top ten hold 0.86%. Sample: CD4+ or CD8+ T cells sorted from blood, taken in a trial of the OX40 agonist ivuxolimab. Receptors were obtained from an adult with an advanced solid tumor such as melanoma, head and neck, liver or kidney cancer.

V usage is TRBV6-5 and J usage is TRBJ2-1, with D perhaps matching TRBD2 (5 bases). CDR3 length equals 13 residues. Trimming stripped 5 bases from V and 3 bases from J, with 8 bases between. In germline, CDR1 is MNHEY, CDR2 SVGAGI. Written as DNA, the CDR3 is TGTGCCAGCAGTCGGACTCGCTACAATGAGCAGTTCTTC. It is translated as CASSRTRYNEQFF.

The CDR3 region is CALTLARRSYNEQFF. The DNA for the CDR3 is TGTGCCTTGACATTAGCGAGGCGCTCCTACAATGAGCAGTTCTTC. V gene TRBV30 combines with J gene TRBJ2-1; a possible D gene is TRBD2 (5 bases). The CDR3 sequence is 15 residues long. Trimming removed 7 bases from V and 0 bases from J, with 16 bases in between. CDR1 and CDR2 from the germline V gene are GTSNPN and SVGIG (reference sequence).

The rearrangement uses TRBV5-5 and TRBJ2-7; 9 bases match TRBD2. The V gene end was trimmed by 1 base and the J gene end by 2 bases; junction bases not matched to a gene: 7. The CDR3 sequence is 16 residues long. The germline V gene encodes CDR1 SGHKS and CDR2 YYEKEE (reference sequence). The CDR3 nucleotides read TGTGCCAGCAGCTTGTATTTTGCGGGAGGGACCTACGAGCAGTACTTC. This codes for CASSLYFAGGTYEQYF.

This chain uses TRBV19 with TRBJ2-5; TRBD1 might be the D (5 bases). The CDR3 is made up of 15 amino acids. V was trimmed by 5 bases and J by 5 bases, leaving 18 bases between them. CDR1 LNHDA and CDR2 SQIVND come from the germline V gene (reference sequence). The CDR3 here is CASSPFKTGRETQYF. In nucleotides, the CDR3 is TGTGCCAGTAGTCCCTTTAAAACAGGCAGGGAGACCCAGTACTTC.

The chain employs TRBV29-1 and TRBJ1-3; D perhaps matches TRBD1 (6 bases). Trimming pared 2 bases from V and 3 bases from J, leaving 8 bases between. Looked up from germline, CDR1 is SQVTM and CDR2 is ANQGSEA. The CDR3 is made up of 13 amino acids. The CDR3 DNA is TGCAGCGTTGAATTGGACAGTGGAAACACCATATATTTT. This codes for CSVELDSGNTIYF.

The chain links TRBV28 to TRBJ2-7; the D is unclear. The V end was cut by 3 bases, the J end by 6 bases, with 21 bases between. The CDR3 has 16 residues. Looked up from germline, CDR1 is MDHEN and CDR2 is SYDVKM. The CDR3 coding sequence is TGTGCCAGCAGTTTCCCCCCCCGGAAGGTGAAAGGCGAGCAGTACTTC. Translating gives CASSFPPRKVKGEQYF.

Remarks on this clone: This sample also contains other DNA sequences that code for the same CDR3. The rearrangement uses TRBV7-2 and TRBJ2-7; D not certain. V lost 5 bases and J 0 bases, leaving 2 bases between the germline ends. The CDR3 spans 11 residues. Per germline, CDR1 SGHTA and CDR2 FQGNSA. CDR3 region: CASSISYEQYF. The CDR3 DNA is TGTGCCAGCAGCATCTCCTACGAGCAGTACTTC.

The rearrangement links TRBV28 to TRBJ2-2; the D gene is possibly TRBD1 (6 bases). The CDR3 sequence is 14 residues long. The V gene's germline CDR1 is MDHEN and CDR2 SYDVKM. V was trimmed by 4 bases and J by 9 bases, leaving 15 bases between them. This CDR3 reads CASSSFTGTRELFF. CDR3 DNA: TGTGCCAGCAGTTCCTTCACAGGGACCCGGGAGCTGTTTTTT.

The CDR3 DNA reads TGTGCCAGCAGCCAAGTGGGTACGCAGTATTTT. It translates to CASSQVGTQYF. V and J are TRBV14 and TRBJ2-3, with D uncertain. The V and J ends lost 1 base and 8 bases respectively, with 4 bases between them. Germline V CDR1 and CDR2: SGHDN, FVKESK. This CDR3 spans 11 amino acids.

This clone was counted once. The chain employs TRBV7-2 and TRBJ2-4; D remains ambiguous. CDR3 size: 14 residues. V was cut by 7 bases and J by 10 bases, with 20 bases left in between. The germline V gene has CDR1 SGHTA and CDR2 FQGNSA. DNA for the CDR3: TGTGCCAGCACCTGGGGTACAGAATATAATATTCAGTACTTC. The encoded protein is CASTWGTEYNIQYF.

This clone is a singleton in its sample. This chain links TRBV7-9 with TRBJ1-5, with D unresolved. The V gene lost 5 bases and the J gene lost 4 bases, with 12 bases spanning the gap. This CDR3 is 14 amino acids long. Germline CDR1 SEHNR, CDR2 FQNEAQ (reference sequence). CDR3 residues: CASSQQTENQPQHF. DNA for the CDR3: TGTGCCAGCAGCCAACAGACCGAAAATCAGCCCCAGCATTTT.

The chain carries TRBV9 and TRBJ1-3, with 9 nucleotides matching TRBD1. V was clipped by 4 bases and J by 0 bases; unmatched bases: 5. Per the germline V gene, CDR1 is SGDLS and CDR2 is YYNGEE. The CDR3 has 16 amino acids. CDR3 DNA sequence: TGTGCCAGCAGCCTGGGACAGGGCCGCTCTGGAAACACCATATATTTT. Encoded protein: CASSLGQGRSGNTIYF.